Presented here are 2 T cell receptor beta chains from one specimen sequenced in a study of shared clonotypes between healthy human individuals. Sequenced by immunoSEQ multiplex PCR; TCRdb stores in-frame clones only, minus some. Of a few million clones detected, over 85% appear once; the ten largest clones hold 0.35% to 0.45%. The sequencing input was naive CD4+ T cells from PBMCs. The subset was: CD45RA+ positively selected. All receptors derive from a man younger than 30 in good health. Some clones in this sample may be carry-over from other donors' samples.

The chain carries TRBV4-1 and TRBJ1-1, with no clear D. The V end lost 0 bases, the J end lost 7 bases, and 15 bases lay between the germline ends. The germline V gene has CDR1 MGHRA and CDR2 YSYEKL. The length of the CDR3 is 15 residues. CDR3 coding DNA: TGCGCCAGCAGCCAAGATATAGGCAGGACCAATGAAGCTTTCTTT. Its translation: CASSQDIGRTNEAFF.

The chain is built from TRBV5-1 and TRBJ2-1; 9 nucleotides align to TRBD2. Germline values: CDR1 SGHRS, CDR2 YFSETQ. The trim removed 4 bases at V and 8 bases at J, leaving 7 bases unmatched. The CDR3 runs to 14 residues. The CDR3 DNA follows: TGCGCCAGCAGCCTGGGGACTAGCATGGATGAGCAGTTCTTC. Protein: CASSLGTSMDEQFF. Together with reference TRBV5-1 and TRBJ2-1, the CDR3 gives the full variable domain: KAGVTQTPRYLIKTRGQQVTLSCSPISGHRSVSWYQQTPGQGLQFLFEYFSETQRNKGNFPGRFSGRQFSNSRSEMNVSTLELGDSALYLCASSLGTSMDEQFFGPGTRLTVL.